Listed here are 21 T cell receptor beta chains from one sample, sequenced in a study of T cell responses to AZD1222 COVID-19 vaccine. This table comes from immunoSEQ multiplex PCR, and its TCRdb copy is limited to in-frame clones, with some not included. In the table there are about 78,000 clones, 88% of which are singletons. Sample: peripheral blood, taken on day 0 of MenACWY control vaccination. The receptors here all came from an adult in good health.

The chain links TRBV7-2 to TRBJ2-3; TRBD2 agrees at 7 bases. The J segment lost 6 bases and the V segment lost 1 base, leaving 1 base of the junction unmatched. The CDR3 is 13 amino acids. In germline, CDR1 is SGHTA, CDR2 FQGNSA. CDR3 residues: CASSLEAGDTQYF. As DNA, the CDR3 is TGTGCCAGCAGCTTAGAAGCGGGGGATACGCAGTATTTT.

The chain links TRBV30 to TRBJ2-2; a weak D match, TRBD1 (5 bases). Trimming shortened V by 0 bases and J by 2 bases, and 13 bases separated the two germline ends. Germline V gene lookup returns CDR1 GTSNPN and CDR2 SVGIG (reference sequence). The CDR3 is 16 residues long. The CDR3 reads CAWSVRSRANTGELFF. The CDR3 DNA is TGTGCCTGGAGTGTACGTTCCAGGGCTAACACCGGGGAGCTGTTTTTT.

The rearrangement links TRBV7-2 to TRBJ2-5; D possibly matches TRBD1 or TRBD2 (6 bases each). Germline V gene data show CDR1 as SGHTA and CDR2 as FQGNSA. Trimming removed 0 bases at V and 5 bases at J, with 13 bases between. The CDR3 extends over 15 amino acids. CDR3 residues: CASSLASGGGETQYF. The CDR3 DNA sequence: TGTGCCAGCAGCTTAGCTTCCGGGGGCGGCGAGACCCAGTACTTC.

The chain carries TRBV28 and TRBJ2-7; D gene uncertain. The V end lost 5 bases, the J end lost 5 bases, and 16 bases lay between the germline ends. CDR3 length: 14 residues. Germline-derived CDR1 and CDR2 are MDHEN and SYDVKM. The CDR3 sequence is CASSPPIARHEQYF. The CDR3 DNA sequence: TGTGCCAGCAGTCCACCAATAGCACGGCACGAGCAGTACTTC. Filled out from reference TRBV28 and TRBJ2-7, the complete variable domain reads DVKVTQSSRYLVKRTGEKVFLECVQDMDHENMFWYRQDPGLGLRLIYFSYDVKMKEKGDIPEGYSVSREKKERFSLILESASTNQTSMYLCASSPPIARHEQYFGPGTRLTVT.

The chain has TRBV7-8 and TRBJ2-7; no firm D call. The V gene's germline CDR1 is SGHVS and CDR2 FQNEAQ. The CDR3 contains 13 residues. V lost 3 bases and J lost 3, with 9 bases in between. The CDR3 sequence is CASSLAVGYEQYF. The CDR3 DNA reads as TGTGCCAGCAGCTTGGCTGTAGGCTACGAGCAGTACTTC.

The V and J genes are TRBV30 and TRBJ1-5; D ambiguous. V lost 1 base and J 3 bases, leaving 7 bases between the germline ends. The CDR3 is made up of 13 amino acids. Germline CDR1 and CDR2: GTSNPN and SVGIG (reference sequence). CDR3 nucleotides: TGTGCCTGGAGTGCGGTTTCCAATCAGCCCCAGCATTTT. This encodes CAWSAVSNQPQHF.

The chain recombines TRBV6-2 or TRBV6-3 with TRBJ2-3; 7 bases are shared with TRBD1. Trimming took 0 bases from V and 1 from J; bases not matched to a gene: 10. CDR3 length equals 18 residues. CDR1 and CDR2 from the germline V gene are MNHEY and SVGEGT. For the CDR3, the DNA is TGTGCCAGCAGTTACTCACGGGACAGCTACGATCGCACAGATACGCAGTATTTT. Amino acids: CASSYSRDSYDRTDTQYF.

This clone was counted a single time. The chain combines TRBV29-1 with TRBJ2-7; 14 nucleotides line up with TRBD2. This CDR3 spans 13 amino acids. Germline CDR1 and CDR2: SQVTM and ANQGSEA. After removal of 6 bases from V and 6 bases from J, the junction contained 4 bases not matched to a gene. CDR3 protein: CSVLGLAGGEQYF. CDR3 bases: TGCAGCGTCCTTGGACTAGCGGGGGGCGAGCAGTACTTC.

The J gene is TRBJ1-1, the V gene TRBV11-2, with 8 bases that match TRBD1. The V gene's germline CDR1 is SGHAT and CDR2 FQNNGV. V dropped 6 bases and J dropped 3; count of bases not matched to a gene: 3. The CDR3 extends over 13 amino acids. CDR3 DNA: TGTGCCAGCAGAGAGGACAGGGACACTGAAGCTTTCTTT. It specifies CASREDRDTEAFF. The full variable domain, with the rest looked up from reference TRBV11-2 and TRBJ1-1, is EAGVAQSPRYKIIEKRQSVAFWCNPISGHATLYWYQQILGQGPKLLIQFQNNGVVDDSQLPKDRFSAERLKGVDSTLKIQPAKLEDSAVYLCASREDRDTEAFFGQGTRLTVV.

This clone was counted a single time. The V and J genes are TRBV7-2 and TRBJ2-7, with 10 bases fitting TRBD2. Germline V gene data show CDR1 as SGHTA and CDR2 as FQGNSA. This CDR3 contains 15 residues. Trimming removed 2 bases from V and 12 bases from J; junction bases left unmatched: 13. CDR3 loop: CASSLYGTSAPVRYF. CDR3 DNA sequence: TGTGCCAGCAGCTTATACGGGACTAGCGCGCCAGTTCGGTACTTC.

This sequence joins TRBV9 and TRBJ1-2; D gene unclear. The CDR3 runs to 14 residues. Germline V gene lookup returns CDR1 SGDLS and CDR2 YYNGEE. V lost 0 bases and J lost 2, with 8 bases in between. DNA for the CDR3: TGTGCCAGCAGCGTAGACCACAAGAACTATGGCTACACCTTC. This encodes CASSVDHKNYGYTF.

V usage is TRBV29-1 and J usage is TRBJ1-2, with 9 bases that match TRBD1. Germline CDR1 and CDR2: SQVTM and ANQGSEA. The ends lost 2 bases at V and 9 bases at J; junction bases unmatched: 7. The CDR3 is 13 amino acids. CDR3 amino acids: CSVEPRTGESYTF. CDR3 nucleotide sequence: TGCAGCGTTGAACCGCGGACAGGGGAGAGCTACACCTTC.

In the case of this clone: This CDR3 is also generated by other DNA sequences in the sample. The chain has TRBV7-2 and TRBJ2-3; perhaps TRBD2 as D (7 bases). Germline V gene sequence: CDR1 SGHTA, CDR2 FQGNSA. The CDR3 runs to 14 residues. Between the trimmed V and J ends, which lost 6 bases and 1 base, there was a span of 11 bases. CDR3 DNA: TGTGCCAGCAGGGGGGGGCCGGGCACAGATACGCAGTATTTT. Its translation: CASRGGPGTDTQYF.

The V gene is TRBV7-3, the J gene TRBJ2-1; TRBD2 might be the D (5 bases). The CDR3 has 13 residues. Trimming removed 5 bases from V and 4 bases from J, with 9 bases in between. The germline gives CDR1 SGHTA, CDR2 FQGTGA. CDR3: CASSQTIYNEQFF. Here the CDR3 DNA reads TGTGCCAGCAGCCAGACTATTTACAATGAGCAGTTCTTC.

The chain uses TRBV6-5 and TRBJ2-2, with a possible D match to TRBD2 (6 bases). Trimming took off 6 bases at V and 1 base at J, with 12 bases between the two ends. The CDR3 is made up of 15 amino acids. The germline gives CDR1 MNHEY, CDR2 SVGAGI. DNA for the CDR3: TGTGCCAGCAGGGGCTACGGGGGGAACACCGGGGAGCTGTTTTTT. This gives the protein CASRGYGGNTGELFF.

CDR3 sequence (DNA): TGTGCCAGCAGTTCTCCCGGGACAACCTTTGGAAAACTGTTTTTT. It yields the protein CASSSPGTTFGKLFF. The chain employs TRBV28 and TRBJ1-4; TRBD1 is a possible D gene (6 bases). There are 15 residues in the CDR3. V dropped 4 bases and J dropped 10 bases, with 19 bases sitting between them. Germline loops: CDR1 MDHEN, CDR2 SYDVKM.

The rearrangement joins TRBV9 to TRBJ1-5; D is ambiguous. The CDR3 totals 15 residues. The V gene lost 3 bases and the J gene lost 3 bases, with 13 bases spanning the gap. The germline V gene has CDR1 SGDLS and CDR2 YYNGEE. CDR3 region: CASSARGRDNQPQHF. The DNA for the CDR3 is TGTGCCAGCAGCGCCCGGGGAAGGGACAATCAGCCCCAGCATTTT.

This chain joins TRBV5-1 and TRBJ2-5; unclear D gene. CDR3 length: 13 amino acids. The V gene's germline CDR1 is SGHRS and CDR2 YFSETQ. Trimming shortened V by 4 bases and J by 5 bases, and 12 bases separated the two germline ends. This chain's CDR3 is CASSGTTAETQYF. Here the CDR3 DNA reads TGCGCCAGCAGCGGAACAACCGCGGAGACCCAGTACTTC.

The chain links TRBV19 to TRBJ1-1; no firm D call. Germline CDR1 LNHDA, CDR2 SQIVND (reference sequence). The CDR3 contains 14 residues. The V and J ends lost 5 bases and 1 base respectively, with 11 bases between them. CDR3 coding DNA: TGTGCCAGTAGTCAAGCACTGGCGAACACTGAAGCTTTCTTT. Encoded protein: CASSQALANTEAFF.

The genes are TRBV27 and TRBJ1-2, with unresolved D. Germline V CDR1 and CDR2: MNHEY, SMNVEV (reference sequence). Trimming cost V 8 bases and J 0 bases, with 19 bases left between them. There are 16 residues in the CDR3. CDR3 nucleotide sequence: TGTGCCAGCGCGCTAGTCCGATCCGGAGCTAACTATGGCTACACCTTC. The encoded protein is CASALVRSGANYGYTF.

The chain is built from TRBV4-1 and TRBJ2-3, with 8 bases aligning to TRBD1. CDR1 is MGHRA, CDR2 YSYEKL, per germline. The V gene end was trimmed by 2 bases and the J gene end by 5 bases; junction bases not matched to a gene: 9. This CDR3 region has 16 residues. CDR3 DNA sequence: TGCGCCAGCAGCCAATTGGGGACAGGATCTGGAGATACGCAGTATTTT. Translating gives CASSQLGTGSGDTQYF.